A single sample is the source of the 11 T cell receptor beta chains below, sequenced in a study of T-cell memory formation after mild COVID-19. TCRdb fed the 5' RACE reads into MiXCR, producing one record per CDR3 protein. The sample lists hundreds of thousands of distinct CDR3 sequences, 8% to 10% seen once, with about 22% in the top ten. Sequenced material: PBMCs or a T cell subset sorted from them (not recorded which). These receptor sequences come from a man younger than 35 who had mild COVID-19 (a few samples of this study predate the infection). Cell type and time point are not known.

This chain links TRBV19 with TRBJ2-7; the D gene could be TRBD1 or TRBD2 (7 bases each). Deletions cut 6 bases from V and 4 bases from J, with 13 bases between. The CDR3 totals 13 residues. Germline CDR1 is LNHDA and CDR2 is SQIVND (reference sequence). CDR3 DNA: TGTGCCAGTAGATCCAGGGGGGGTTACGAGCAGTACTTC. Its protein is CASRSRGGYEQYF. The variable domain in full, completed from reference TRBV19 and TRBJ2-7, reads DGGITQSPKYLFRKEGQNVTLSCEQNLNHDAMYWYRQDPGQGLRLIYYSQIVNDFQKGDIAEGYSVSREKKESFPLTVTSAQKNPTAFYLCASRSRGGYEQYFGPGTRLTVT.

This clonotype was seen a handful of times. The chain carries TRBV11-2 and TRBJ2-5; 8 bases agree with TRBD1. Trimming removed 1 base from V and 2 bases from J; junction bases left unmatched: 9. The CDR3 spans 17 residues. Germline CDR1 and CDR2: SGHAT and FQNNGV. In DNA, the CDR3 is TGTGCCAGCAGCTTAGCCTGGGGGACAGGCCCTCAAGAGACCCAGTACTTC. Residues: CASSLAWGTGPQETQYF.

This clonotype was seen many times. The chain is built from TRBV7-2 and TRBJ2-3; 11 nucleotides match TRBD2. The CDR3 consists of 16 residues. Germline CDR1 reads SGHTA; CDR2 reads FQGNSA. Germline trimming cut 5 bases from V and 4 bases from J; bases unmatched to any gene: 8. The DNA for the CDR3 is TGTGCCAGCAGCCCTCTTAGCGGGGGGGCGTCAGATACGCAGTATTTT. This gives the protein CASSPLSGGASDTQYF.

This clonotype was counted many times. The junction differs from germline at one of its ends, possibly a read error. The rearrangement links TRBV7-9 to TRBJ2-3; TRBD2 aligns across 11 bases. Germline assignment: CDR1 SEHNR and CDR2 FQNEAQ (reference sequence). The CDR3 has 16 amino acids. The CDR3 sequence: CASSVAGGPAPDTQYF. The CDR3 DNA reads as TGTGCCAGCAGCGTAGCGGGGGGGCCCGCCCCAGATACGCAGTATTTT.

The CDR3 sequence: CASSLVQGAGANVLTF. For the CDR3, the DNA is TGTGCCAGCAGCTTAGTGCAGGGGGCTGGGGCCAACGTCCTGACTTTC. J is TRBJ2-6 and V is TRBV7-9; 7 positions agree with TRBD1. The CDR3 runs to 16 residues. CDR1 SEHNR and CDR2 FQNEAQ come from the germline V gene (reference sequence). J gave up 2 bases and V 1 base, and 2 bases lay outside the gene matches.

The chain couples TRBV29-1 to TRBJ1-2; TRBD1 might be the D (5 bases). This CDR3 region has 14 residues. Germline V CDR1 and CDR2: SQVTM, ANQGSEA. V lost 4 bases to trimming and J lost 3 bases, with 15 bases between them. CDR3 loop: CSVVGGMTDYGYTF. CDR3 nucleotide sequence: TGCAGCGTTGTTGGGGGGATGACTGACTATGGCTACACCTTC.

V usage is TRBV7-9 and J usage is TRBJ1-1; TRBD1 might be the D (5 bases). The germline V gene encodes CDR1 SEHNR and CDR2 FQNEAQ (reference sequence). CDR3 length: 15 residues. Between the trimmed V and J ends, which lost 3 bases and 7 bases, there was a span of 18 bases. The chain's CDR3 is CASSFPYGGGIEAFF. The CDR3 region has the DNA TGTGCCAGCAGCTTTCCGTATGGCGGGGGGATTGAAGCTTTCTTT.

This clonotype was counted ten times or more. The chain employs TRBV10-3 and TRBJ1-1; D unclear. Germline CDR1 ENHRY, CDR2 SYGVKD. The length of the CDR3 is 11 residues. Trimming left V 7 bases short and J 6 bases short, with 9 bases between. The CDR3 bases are TGTGCCATCACCTCAGGTGCTGAAGCTTTCTTT. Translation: CAITSGAEAFF.

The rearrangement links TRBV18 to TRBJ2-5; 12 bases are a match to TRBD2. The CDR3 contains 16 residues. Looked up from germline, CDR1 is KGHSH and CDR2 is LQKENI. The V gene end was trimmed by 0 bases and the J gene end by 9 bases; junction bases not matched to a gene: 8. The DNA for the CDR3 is TGTGCCAGCTCACCACCGACTAGCGGGGGACAATCACCCCAGTACTTC. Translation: CASSPPTSGGQSPQYF.

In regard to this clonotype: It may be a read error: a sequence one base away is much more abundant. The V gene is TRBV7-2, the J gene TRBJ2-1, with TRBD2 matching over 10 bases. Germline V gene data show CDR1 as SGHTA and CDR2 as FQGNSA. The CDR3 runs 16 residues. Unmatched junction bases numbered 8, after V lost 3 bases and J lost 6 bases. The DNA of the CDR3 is TGTGCCAGCAGCTTCCAGAGCGGGAGGGCAAGCAATGAGCAGTTCTTC. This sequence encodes CASSFQSGRASNEQFF.

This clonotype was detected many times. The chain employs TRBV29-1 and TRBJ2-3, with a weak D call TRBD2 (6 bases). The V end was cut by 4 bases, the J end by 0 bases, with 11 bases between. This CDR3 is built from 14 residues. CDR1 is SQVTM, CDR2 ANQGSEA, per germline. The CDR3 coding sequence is TGCAGCGTTGGGACTATCCTAAGCACAGATACGCAGTATTTT. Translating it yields CSVGTILSTDTQYF.